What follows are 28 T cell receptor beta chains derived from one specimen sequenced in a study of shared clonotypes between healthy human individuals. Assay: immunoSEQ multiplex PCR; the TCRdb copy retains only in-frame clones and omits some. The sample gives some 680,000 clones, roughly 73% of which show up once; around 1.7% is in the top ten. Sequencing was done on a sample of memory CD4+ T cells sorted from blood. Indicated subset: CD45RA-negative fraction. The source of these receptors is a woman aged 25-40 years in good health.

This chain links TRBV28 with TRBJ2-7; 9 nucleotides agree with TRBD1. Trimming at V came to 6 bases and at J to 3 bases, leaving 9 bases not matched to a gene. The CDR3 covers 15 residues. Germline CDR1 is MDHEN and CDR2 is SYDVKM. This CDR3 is CASRSGTGLGYEQYF. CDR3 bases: TGTGCCAGCAGATCCGGGACAGGGCTCGGCTACGAGCAGTACTTC.

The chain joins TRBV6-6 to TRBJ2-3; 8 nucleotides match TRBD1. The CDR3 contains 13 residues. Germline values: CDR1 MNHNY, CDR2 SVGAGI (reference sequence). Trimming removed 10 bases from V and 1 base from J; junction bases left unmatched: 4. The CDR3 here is CATRGRRTDTQYF. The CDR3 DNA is TGTGCCACCAGGGGGCGCCGCACAGATACGCAGTATTTT.

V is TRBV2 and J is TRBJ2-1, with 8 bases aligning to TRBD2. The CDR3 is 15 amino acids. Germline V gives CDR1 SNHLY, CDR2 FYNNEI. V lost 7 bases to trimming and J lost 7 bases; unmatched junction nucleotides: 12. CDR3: CASKSRREARNEQFF. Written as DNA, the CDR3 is TGTGCCAGCAAGTCTCGGCGGGAGGCGCGGAATGAGCAGTTCTTC. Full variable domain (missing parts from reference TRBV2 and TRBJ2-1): EPEVTQTPSHQVTQMGQEVILRCVPISNHLYFYWYRQILGQKVEFLVSFYNNEISEKSEIFDDQFSVERPDGSNFTLKIRSTKLEDSAMYFCASKSRREARNEQFFGPGTRLTVL.

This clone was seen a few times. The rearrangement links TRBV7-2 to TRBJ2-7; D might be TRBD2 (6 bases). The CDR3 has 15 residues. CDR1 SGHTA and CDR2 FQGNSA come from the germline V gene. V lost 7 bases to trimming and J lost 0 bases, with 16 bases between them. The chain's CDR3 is CASTEGGSTSYEQYF. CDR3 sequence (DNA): TGTGCCAGCACCGAGGGAGGATCGACCTCCTACGAGCAGTACTTC.

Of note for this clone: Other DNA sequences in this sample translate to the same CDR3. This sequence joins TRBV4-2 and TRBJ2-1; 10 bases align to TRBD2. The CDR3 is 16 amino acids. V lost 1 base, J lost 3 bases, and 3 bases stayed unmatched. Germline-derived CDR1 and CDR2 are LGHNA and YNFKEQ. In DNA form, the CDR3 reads TGTGCCAGCAGCCAAGGACTAGCGGGCAACTACAATGAGCAGTTCTTC. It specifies CASSQGLAGNYNEQFF.

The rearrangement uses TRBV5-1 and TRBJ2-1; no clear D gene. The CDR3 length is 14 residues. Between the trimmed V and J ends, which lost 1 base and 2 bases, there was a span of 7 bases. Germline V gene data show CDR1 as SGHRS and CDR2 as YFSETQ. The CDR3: CASSLRGTYNEQFF. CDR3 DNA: TGCGCCAGCAGCTTGCGTGGTACCTACAATGAGCAGTTCTTC. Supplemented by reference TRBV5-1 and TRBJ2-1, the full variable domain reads KAGVTQTPRYLIKTRGQQVTLSCSPISGHRSVSWYQQTPGQGLQFLFEYFSETQRNKGNFPGRFSGRQFSNSRSEMNVSTLELGDSALYLCASSLRGTYNEQFFGPGTRLTVL.

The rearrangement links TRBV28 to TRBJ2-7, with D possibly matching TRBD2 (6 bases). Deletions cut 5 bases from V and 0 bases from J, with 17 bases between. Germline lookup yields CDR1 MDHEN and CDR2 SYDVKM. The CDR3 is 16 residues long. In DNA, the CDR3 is TGTGCCAGCAGTCCCCCCCAGGGACTGATCTCCTACGAGCAGTACTTC. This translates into CASSPPQGLISYEQYF.

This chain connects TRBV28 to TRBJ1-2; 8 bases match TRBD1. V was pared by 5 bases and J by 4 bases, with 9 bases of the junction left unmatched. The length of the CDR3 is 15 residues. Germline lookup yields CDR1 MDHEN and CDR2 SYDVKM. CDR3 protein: CASSPPQGVVYGYTF. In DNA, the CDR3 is TGTGCCAGCAGTCCTCCACAGGGGGTCGTCTATGGCTACACCTTC.

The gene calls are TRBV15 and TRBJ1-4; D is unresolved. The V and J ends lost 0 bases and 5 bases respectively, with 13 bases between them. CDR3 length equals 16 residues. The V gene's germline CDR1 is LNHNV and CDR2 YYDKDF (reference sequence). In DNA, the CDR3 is TGTGCCACCAGCAGAGATATGTCAACAGCGAATGAAAAACTGTTTTTT. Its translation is CATSRDMSTANEKLFF.

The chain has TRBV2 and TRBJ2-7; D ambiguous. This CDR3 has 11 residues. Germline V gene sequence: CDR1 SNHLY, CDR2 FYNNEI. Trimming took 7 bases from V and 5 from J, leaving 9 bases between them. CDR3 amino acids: CASNDGDEQYF. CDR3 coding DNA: TGTGCCAGCAACGATGGGGACGAGCAGTACTTC.

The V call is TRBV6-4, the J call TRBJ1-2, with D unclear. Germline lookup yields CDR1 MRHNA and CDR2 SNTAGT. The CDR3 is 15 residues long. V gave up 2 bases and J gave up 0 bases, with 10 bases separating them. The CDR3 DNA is TGTGCCAGCAGTGACGGCGGGTTCTCTAACTATGGCTACACCTTC. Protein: CASSDGGFSNYGYTF.

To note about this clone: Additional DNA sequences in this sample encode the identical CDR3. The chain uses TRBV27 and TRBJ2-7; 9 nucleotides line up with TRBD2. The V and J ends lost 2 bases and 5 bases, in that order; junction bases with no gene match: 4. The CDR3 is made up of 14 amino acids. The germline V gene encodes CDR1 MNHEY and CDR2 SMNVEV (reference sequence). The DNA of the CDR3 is TGTGCCAGCAGTTTAAGCGGGAGGAGGAACGAGCAGTACTTC. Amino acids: CASSLSGRRNEQYF.

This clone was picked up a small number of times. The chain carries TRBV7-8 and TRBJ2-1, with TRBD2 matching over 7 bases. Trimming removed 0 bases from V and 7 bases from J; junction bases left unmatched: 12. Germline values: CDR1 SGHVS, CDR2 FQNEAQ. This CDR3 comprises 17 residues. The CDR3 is CASSLAGSSGQTNEQFF. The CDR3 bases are TGTGCCAGCAGCTTAGCCGGCTCTAGCGGCCAGACGAATGAGCAGTTCTTC.

The CDR3: CASSGPPAEGNTIYF. The CDR3 region has the DNA TGTGCCAGCAGTGGGCCCCCGGCCGAGGGAAACACCATATATTTT. J is TRBJ1-3 and V is TRBV25-1; no definite D call. This CDR3 contains 15 residues. Trimming removed 4 bases from V and 4 bases from J, with 14 bases in between. The germline V gene encodes CDR1 MGHDK and CDR2 SYGVNS.

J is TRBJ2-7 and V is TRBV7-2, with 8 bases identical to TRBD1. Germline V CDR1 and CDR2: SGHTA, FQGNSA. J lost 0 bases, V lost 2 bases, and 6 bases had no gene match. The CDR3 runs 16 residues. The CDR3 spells CASSLQGQVNSYEQYF. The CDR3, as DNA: TGTGCCAGCAGCTTACAGGGACAGGTTAACTCCTACGAGCAGTACTTC.

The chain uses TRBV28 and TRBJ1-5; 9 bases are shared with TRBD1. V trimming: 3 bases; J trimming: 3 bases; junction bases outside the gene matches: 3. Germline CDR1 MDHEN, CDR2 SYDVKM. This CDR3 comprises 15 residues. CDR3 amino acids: CASSFYRGPNQPQHF. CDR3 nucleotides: TGTGCCAGCAGTTTCTACAGGGGGCCCAATCAGCCCCAGCATTTT.

The CDR3, as DNA: TGCGCCAGCAGTCAGACGGGACAAGGGTCTTTAGCCAAAAACATTCAGTACTTC. This sequence encodes CASSQTGQGSLAKNIQYF. This chain links TRBV23-1 with TRBJ2-4, with a tentative D call TRBD1 (6 bases). TRBV23-1 is treated as an ORF (open reading frame) with a function not yet certain. CDR3 size: 18 residues. Trimming shortened V by 3 bases and J by 0 bases, and 18 bases separated the two germline ends.

CDR3 sequence reads: CATSTLTSKNIQYF. CDR3 nucleotide sequence: TGTGCCACCAGCACCTTGACCAGCAAAAACATTCAGTACTTC. The gene calls are TRBV15 and TRBJ2-4; D is undetermined. The CDR3 totals 14 residues. The germline V gene has CDR1 LNHNV and CDR2 YYDKDF (reference sequence). Trimming pared 4 bases from V and 3 bases from J, leaving 10 bases between. Based on the CDR3 plus reference TRBV15 and TRBJ2-4, the full variable domain is DAMVIQNPRYQVTQFGKPVTLSCSQTLNHNVMYWYQQKSSQAPKLLFHYYDKDFNNEADTPDNFQSRRPNTSFCFLDIRSPGLGDTAMYLCATSTLTSKNIQYFGAGTRLSVL.

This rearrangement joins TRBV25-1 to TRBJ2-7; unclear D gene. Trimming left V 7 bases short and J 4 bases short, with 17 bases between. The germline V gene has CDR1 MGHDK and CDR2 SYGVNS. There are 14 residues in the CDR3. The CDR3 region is CASTPPRPPYEQYF. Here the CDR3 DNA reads TGTGCCAGCACCCCCCCCAGGCCTCCTTACGAGCAGTACTTC.

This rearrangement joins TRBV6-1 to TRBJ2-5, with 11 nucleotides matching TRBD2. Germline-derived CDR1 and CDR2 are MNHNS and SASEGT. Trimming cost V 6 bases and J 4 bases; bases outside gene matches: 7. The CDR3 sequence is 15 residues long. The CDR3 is CASSLVAGGLETQYF. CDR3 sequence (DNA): TGTGCCAGCAGCCTCGTAGCGGGAGGGCTAGAGACCCAGTACTTC.

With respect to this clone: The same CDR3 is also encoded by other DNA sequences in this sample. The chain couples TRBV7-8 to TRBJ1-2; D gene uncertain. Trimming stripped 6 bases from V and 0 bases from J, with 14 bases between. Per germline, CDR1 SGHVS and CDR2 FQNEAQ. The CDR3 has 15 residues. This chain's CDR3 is CASSLVSGPNYGYTF. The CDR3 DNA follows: TGTGCCAGCAGTCTGGTGTCTGGCCCTAACTATGGCTACACCTTC.

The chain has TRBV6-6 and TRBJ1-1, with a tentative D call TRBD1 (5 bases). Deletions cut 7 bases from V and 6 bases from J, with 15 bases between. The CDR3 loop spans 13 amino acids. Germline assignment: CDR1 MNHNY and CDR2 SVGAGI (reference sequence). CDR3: CASNRGAGSEAFF. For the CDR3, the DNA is TGTGCCAGCAATAGGGGCGCGGGTTCTGAAGCTTTCTTT.

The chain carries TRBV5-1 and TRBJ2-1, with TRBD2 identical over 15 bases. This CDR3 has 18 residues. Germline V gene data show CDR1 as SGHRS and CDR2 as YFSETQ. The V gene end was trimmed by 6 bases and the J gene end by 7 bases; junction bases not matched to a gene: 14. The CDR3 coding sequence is TGCGCCAGCACTACGGCGGGACTAGCGGGAGGTCCGGGAAATGAGCAGTTCTTC. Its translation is CASTTAGLAGGPGNEQFF. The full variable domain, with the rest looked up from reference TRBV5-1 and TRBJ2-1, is KAGVTQTPRYLIKTRGQQVTLSCSPISGHRSVSWYQQTPGQGLQFLFEYFSETQRNKGNFPGRFSGRQFSNSRSEMNVSTLELGDSALYLCASTTAGLAGGPGNEQFFGPGTRLTVL.

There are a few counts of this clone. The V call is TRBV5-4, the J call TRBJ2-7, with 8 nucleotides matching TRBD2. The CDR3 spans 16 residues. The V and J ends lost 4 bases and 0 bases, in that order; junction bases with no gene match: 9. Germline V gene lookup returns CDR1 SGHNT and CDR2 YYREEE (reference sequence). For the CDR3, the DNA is TGTGCCAGCAGCAGGCGTAGTAGCGGGAACTCCTACGAGCAGTACTTC. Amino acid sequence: CASSRRSSGNSYEQYF.

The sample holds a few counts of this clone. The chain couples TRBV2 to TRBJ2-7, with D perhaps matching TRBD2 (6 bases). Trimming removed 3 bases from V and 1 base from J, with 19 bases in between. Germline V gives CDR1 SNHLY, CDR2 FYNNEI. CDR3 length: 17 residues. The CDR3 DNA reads TGTGCCAGCAGTGAGCAATTGGGCGGGGTGAATTCCTACGAGCAGTACTTC. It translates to CASSEQLGGVNSYEQYF.

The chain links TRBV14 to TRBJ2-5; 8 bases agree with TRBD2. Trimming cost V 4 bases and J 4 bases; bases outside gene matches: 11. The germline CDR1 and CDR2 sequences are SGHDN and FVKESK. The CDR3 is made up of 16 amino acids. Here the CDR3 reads CASSRKTSAVRETQYF. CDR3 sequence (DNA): TGTGCCAGCAGCCGCAAGACTAGCGCAGTGCGAGAGACCCAGTACTTC. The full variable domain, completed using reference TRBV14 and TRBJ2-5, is EAGVTQFPSHSVIEKGQTVTLRCDPISGHDNLYWYRRVMGKEIKFLLHFVKESKQDESGMPNNRFLAERTGGTYSTLKVQPAELEDSGVYFCASSRKTSAVRETQYFGPGTRLLVL.

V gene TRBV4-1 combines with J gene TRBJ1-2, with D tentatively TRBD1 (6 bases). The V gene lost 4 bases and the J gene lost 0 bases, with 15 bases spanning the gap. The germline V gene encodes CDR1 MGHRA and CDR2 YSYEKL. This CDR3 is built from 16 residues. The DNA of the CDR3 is TGCGCCAGCAGCCGCGGAACAGGGAGAGCTAACTATGGCTACACCTTC. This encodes CASSRGTGRANYGYTF.

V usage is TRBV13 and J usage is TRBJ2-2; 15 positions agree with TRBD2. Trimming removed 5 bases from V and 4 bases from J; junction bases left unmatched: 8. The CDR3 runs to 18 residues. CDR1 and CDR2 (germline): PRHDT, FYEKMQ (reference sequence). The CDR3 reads CASSLGLAGGTGTGELFF. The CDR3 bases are TGTGCCAGCAGCCTGGGACTAGCGGGAGGTACCGGCACCGGGGAGCTGTTTTTT.